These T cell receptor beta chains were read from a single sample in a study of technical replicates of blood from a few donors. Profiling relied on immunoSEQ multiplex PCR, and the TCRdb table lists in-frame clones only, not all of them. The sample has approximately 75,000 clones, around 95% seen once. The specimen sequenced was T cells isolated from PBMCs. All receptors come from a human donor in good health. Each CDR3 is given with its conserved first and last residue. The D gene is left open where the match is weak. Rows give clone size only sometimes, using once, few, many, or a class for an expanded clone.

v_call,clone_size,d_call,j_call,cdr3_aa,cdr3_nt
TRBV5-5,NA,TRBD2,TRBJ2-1,CASSRGAGLADSYNEQFF,TGTGCCAGCAGTAGGGGAGCGGGACTAGCGGATTCCTACAATGAGCAGTTCTTC
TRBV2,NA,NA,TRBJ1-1,CATSMRENTEAFF,TGTGCCACTTCGATGAGAGAGAACACTGAAGCTTTCTTT
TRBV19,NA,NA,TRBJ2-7,CASSIGGSQTPYEQYF,TGTGCCAGTAGTATAGGAGGGTCCCAAACCCCCTACGAGCAGTACTTC
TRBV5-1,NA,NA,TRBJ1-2,CASSLESSGGYTF,TGCGCCAGCAGCTTGGAATCTAGCGGGGGCTACACCTTC
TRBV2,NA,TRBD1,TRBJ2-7,CAGRDRGYEQYF,TGTGCCGGCAGAGACAGGGGCTACGAGCAGTACTTC
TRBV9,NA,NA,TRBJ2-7,CASSSSYEQYF,TGTGCCAGCAGCTCATCCTACGAGCAGTACTTC
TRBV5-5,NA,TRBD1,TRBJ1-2,CASSLSILQGNYGYTF,TGTGCCAGCAGCTTATCAATTCTACAGGGGAACTATGGCTACACCTTC
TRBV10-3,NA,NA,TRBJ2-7,CAISESRAYEQYF,TGTGCCATCAGTGAGTCCAGGGCCTACGAGCAGTACTTC
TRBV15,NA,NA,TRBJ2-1,CATSRTLLAGSEQFF,TGTGCCACCAGCAGAACCCTACTAGCCGGGAGTGAGCAGTTCTTC
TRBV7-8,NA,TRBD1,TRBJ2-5,CASSSPQGQRSQETQYF,TGTGCCAGCAGCTCGCCGCAGGGACAGCGTAGCCAAGAGACCCAGTACTTC
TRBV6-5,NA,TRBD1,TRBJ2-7,CASSLYSGQLEGQYF,TGTGCCAGCAGTTTGTACTCGGGACAGCTAGAAGGACAGTACTTC
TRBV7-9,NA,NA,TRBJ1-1,CASSRLNQNTEAFF,TGTGCCAGCAGCCGTCTAAATCAGAACACTGAAGCTTTCTTT
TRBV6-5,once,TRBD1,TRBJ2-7,CASTLTPGTVREQYF,TGTGCCAGCACTCTAACACCCGGGACAGTACGCGAGCAGTACTTC
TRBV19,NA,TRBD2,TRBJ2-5,CASSLGLAGEAFETQYF,TGTGCCAGTAGTTTGGGACTAGCGGGAGAGGCTTTCGAGACCCAGTACTTC
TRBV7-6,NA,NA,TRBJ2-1,CASSLEVQEQFF,TGTGCCAGCAGCTTAGAGGTACAGGAGCAGTTCTTC
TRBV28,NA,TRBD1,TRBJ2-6,CASSMPGQGVNGANVLTF,TGTGCCAGCAGTATGCCCGGACAGGGGGTTAATGGGGCCAACGTCCTGACTTTC
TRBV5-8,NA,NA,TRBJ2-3,CASGALRTDTQYF,TGTGCCAGCGGGGCACTTCGCACAGATACGCAGTATTTT
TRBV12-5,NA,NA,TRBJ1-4,CASGLDRVSNEKLFF,TGTGCTAGTGGTTTGGACAGGGTTTCTAATGAAAAACTGTTTTTT
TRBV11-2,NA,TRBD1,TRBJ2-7,CASSLLDRGAYEQYF,TGTGCCAGCAGCTTACTGGACAGGGGCGCCTACGAGCAGTACTTC
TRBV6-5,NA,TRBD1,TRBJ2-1,CASSSWTGGWAEQFF,TGTGCCAGCAGTTCATGGACAGGGGGCTGGGCTGAGCAGTTCTTC
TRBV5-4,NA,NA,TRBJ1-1,CASSLPGDTEAFF,TGTGCCAGCAGCTTGCCAGGGGACACTGAAGCTTTCTTT
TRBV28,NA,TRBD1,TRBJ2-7,CASSPSGGREQYF,TGTGCCAGCAGTCCATCAGGGGGTAGGGAGCAGTACTTC
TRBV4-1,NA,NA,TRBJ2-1,CASSQGAPYNEQFF,TGCGCCAGCAGCCAAGGGGCCCCCTACAATGAGCAGTTCTTC
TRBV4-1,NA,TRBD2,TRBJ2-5,CASSQTSGFQETQYF,TGCGCCAGCAGCCAAACTAGCGGGTTCCAAGAGACCCAGTACTTC
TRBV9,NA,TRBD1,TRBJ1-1,CASSVEGGRTEAFF,TGTGCCAGCAGCGTAGAAGGGGGCAGGACTGAAGCTTTCTTT
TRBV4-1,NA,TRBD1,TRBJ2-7,CASSQVGTGIDEQYF,TGCGCCAGCAGCCAAGTCGGGACAGGGATCGACGAGCAGTACTTC
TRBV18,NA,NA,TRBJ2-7,CASSPGEVPYEQYF,TGTGCCAGCTCACCTGGCGAGGTCCCCTACGAGCAGTACTTC
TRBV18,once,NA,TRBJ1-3,CASSPYSGELDTIYF,TGTGCCAGCTCACCATATTCAGGGGAACTGGACACCATATATTTT
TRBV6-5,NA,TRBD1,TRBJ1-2,CASSRDREYGYTF,TGTGCCAGCAGCCGGGACAGGGAATATGGCTACACCTTC
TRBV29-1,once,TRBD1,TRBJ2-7,CSVEGVGRGLQAYEQYF,TGCAGCGTTGAAGGGGTGGGCAGGGGGCTACAAGCCTACGAGCAGTACTTC
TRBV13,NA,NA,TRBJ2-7,CASTLLATGSYEQYF,TGTGCCAGCACCCTATTGGCCACAGGATCCTACGAGCAGTACTTC
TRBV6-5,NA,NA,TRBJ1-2,CASSLDRGGYTF,TGTGCCAGCAGTTTGGACAGAGGTGGCTACACCTTC
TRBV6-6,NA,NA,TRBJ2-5,CASSYGNGETQYF,TGTGCCAGCAGTTATGGCAACGGGGAGACCCAGTACTTC
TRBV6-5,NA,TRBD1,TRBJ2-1,CASRGDSYNEQFF,TGTGCCAGCAGGGGGGACAGCTACAATGAGCAGTTCTTC
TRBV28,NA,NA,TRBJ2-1,CASSLLGAGRNEQFF,TGTGCCAGCAGTTTATTAGGTGCAGGAAGAAATGAGCAGTTCTTC
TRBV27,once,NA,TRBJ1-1,CASSLSGVWAANTEAFF,TGTGCCAGCAGTTTATCCGGGGTTTGGGCAGCCAACACTGAAGCTTTCTTT
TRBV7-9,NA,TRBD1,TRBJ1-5,CASSSITGGRYSNQPQHF,TGTGCCAGCAGCTCTATTACAGGGGGCCGCTATAGCAATCAGCCCCAGCATTTT
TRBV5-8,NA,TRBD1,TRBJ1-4,CASSGGQTTNEKLFF,TGTGCCAGCAGCGGGGGACAGACAACTAATGAAAAACTGTTTTTT
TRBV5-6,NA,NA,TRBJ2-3,CASSLARIPDTQYF,TGTGCCAGCAGCTTGGCGAGGATCCCAGATACGCAGTATTTT
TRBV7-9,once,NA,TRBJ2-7,CASSSSLYEQYF,TGTGCCAGCAGCTCCTCACTGTACGAGCAGTACTTC
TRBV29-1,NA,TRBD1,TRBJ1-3,CSVGDRAGNTIYF,TGCAGCGTTGGGGACAGAGCTGGAAACACCATATATTTT